Listed here are 21 T cell receptor beta chains from one sample, sequenced in a study of regulatory T cells in long-lasting Graves disease. As to time point: newly diagnosed GD, antithyroid drugs for less than 3 months. With RNA extracted from PBMCs as input, the TCR library was made. Arm-PCR of CDR3 regions and iRepertoire HTBI primers were the basis on which TCR beta libraries were built. TCRdb independently ran MiXCR on the multiplex PCR reads; one entry per CDR3 protein. This sample has about 540,000 distinct CDR3 sequences; roughly 13% occur once, and the top ten carry under 10%. Separately, the same data were catalogued under a study of T cells in Graves' hyperthyroidism and ophthalmopathy.

Sequencing was performed on peripheral blood mononuclear cells (PBMCs), taken at new diagnosis, from a patient treated with antithyroid drugs. The source is a man aged 25-40 years with Graves disease.

This clonotype occurred many times. The chain links TRBV10-3 to TRBJ1-1, with TRBD1 matching over 10 bases. The CDR3 consists of 15 residues. The V segment lost 6 bases and the J segment 7 bases; nucleotides outside the gene matches: 11. Germline V CDR1 and CDR2: ENHRY, SYGVKD. CDR3 sequence: CAIRGPGQGSSEAFF. As DNA, the CDR3 is TGTGCCATCAGAGGACCGGGACAGGGGTCGAGTGAAGCTTTCTTT.

This sequence joins TRBV6-1 and TRBJ2-7; a possible D gene is TRBD1 (5 bases). The germline gives CDR1 MNHNS, CDR2 SASEGT. Trimming took off 6 bases at V and 4 bases at J, with 10 bases between the two ends. CDR3 size: 12 residues. CDR3 loop: CASSRARYEQYF. CDR3 DNA: TGTGCCAGCAGCAGGGCACGGTACGAGCAGTACTTC.

This clonotype was observed many times. The rearrangement joins TRBV6-1 to TRBJ1-2, with TRBD1 matching over 12 bases. CDR1 and CDR2 from the germline V gene are MNHNS and SASEGT. V lost 6 bases, J lost 7 bases, and 9 bases stayed unmatched. The CDR3 totals 15 residues. CDR3 in DNA: TGTGCCAGCAGGCTCCGGGACAGGGGGCCGAGTGGCTACACCTTC. Residues: CASRLRDRGPSGYTF.

Notes on this clonotype: The junction does not match germline at one end; this may be a read error. This chain links TRBV4-1 with TRBJ2-7; D is unclear. CDR3 length equals 16 residues. Germline V CDR1 and CDR2: MGHRA, YSYEKL. CDR3: CASSQGRARKKNERYF. The CDR3 DNA reads as TGCGCCAGCAGCCAAGGGAGAGCCAGGAAGAAAAACGAGCGGTACTTC.

This clonotype was counted only a few times. This chain connects TRBV10-2 to TRBJ1-5, with D possibly matching TRBD1 (5 bases). Per germline, CDR1 WSHSY and CDR2 SAAADI. The length of the CDR3 is 15 residues. Deletions cut 6 bases from V and 3 bases from J, with 15 bases between. The CDR3 DNA follows: TGCGCCAGCAGAATGAGGGACTCCCACAATCAGCCCCAGCATTTT. Translating gives CASRMRDSHNQPQHF.

This clonotype has at least ten counts. V and J are TRBV12-3 or TRBV12-4 and TRBJ2-7, with 7 bases fitting TRBD2. The length of the CDR3 is 16 residues. Losses at the gene ends were 5 bases for V and 3 bases for J; bases not matched to a gene: 13. CDR3 region: CASSRFGGSRNYEQYF. The CDR3 coding sequence is TGTGCCAGCAGTCGCTTTGGCGGGAGCAGGAACTACGAGCAGTACTTC.

The V gene is TRBV6-1, the J gene TRBJ1-2; D remains ambiguous. The V and J ends lost 8 bases and 6 bases respectively, with 13 bases between them. Per the germline V gene, CDR1 is MNHNS and CDR2 is SASEGT. CDR3 length: 12 amino acids. The CDR3 sequence: CASYEGADGYTF. The CDR3 DNA reads as TGTGCCAGCTATGAGGGCGCCGATGGCTACACCTTC.

The chain employs TRBV19 and TRBJ2-7; 8 bases match TRBD2. With 1 base clipped from V and 3 bases from J, the junction kept 8 bases outside the gene matches. The CDR3 is 16 amino acids. CDR1 is LNHDA and CDR2 is SQIVND in the germline V gene (reference sequence). DNA of the CDR3: TGTGCCAGTAGTATAGTTTCCAGCGGGAGAATCTACGAGCAGTACTTC. This translates into CASSIVSSGRIYEQYF.

V usage is TRBV25-1 and J usage is TRBJ2-7; 7 bases line up with TRBD2. The ends lost 7 bases at V and 2 bases at J; junction bases unmatched: 11. Germline CDR1 reads MGHDK; CDR2 reads SYGVNS. The CDR3 runs 15 residues. This CDR3 reads CASTSGGGGPYEQYF. Here the CDR3 DNA reads TGTGCCAGCACAAGCGGTGGGGGAGGGCCCTACGAGCAGTACTTC.

This chain connects TRBV4-1 to TRBJ1-1; D remains ambiguous. The germline gives CDR1 MGHRA, CDR2 YSYEKL. V was clipped by 0 bases and J by 0 bases, with 8 bases between them. The CDR3 runs to 15 residues. CDR3 nucleotide sequence: TGCGCCAGCAGCCAAGATTTTCCCTTGAACACTGAAGCTTTCTTT. Amino acid sequence: CASSQDFPLNTEAFF.

This clonotype appeared many times. The chain has TRBV5-1 and TRBJ2-1; D is uncertain. The V and J ends lost 6 bases and 10 bases respectively, with 11 bases between them. The CDR3 runs to 11 residues. Germline V gives CDR1 SGHRS, CDR2 YFSETQ. The CDR3 nucleotides read TGCGCCAGCAAGCGCGCCGGCGAGCAGTTCTTC. This translates into CASKRAGEQFF.

The chain links TRBV20-1 to TRBJ2-5; TRBD2 aligns across 9 bases. The CDR3 has 15 residues. From germline, CDR1 is DFQATT and CDR2 SNEGSKA (reference sequence). The V gene end was trimmed by 0 bases and the J gene end by 5 bases; junction bases not matched to a gene: 7. CDR3: CSARDGAGGGETQYF. The CDR3 DNA is TGCAGTGCTAGAGACGGAGCGGGAGGAGGGGAGACCCAGTACTTC.

This clonotype was counted at least ten times. This chain joins TRBV10-3 and TRBJ2-7; TRBD2 aligns across 9 bases. The junction had 7 bases not matched to a gene; V was cut back by 0 bases and J by 7 bases. This CDR3 is 15 amino acids long. Germline values: CDR1 ENHRY, CDR2 SYGVKD. The chain's CDR3 is CAISESGGRAQEQYF. The CDR3 DNA reads as TGTGCCATCAGTGAGTCGGGCGGGAGGGCCCAGGAGCAGTACTTC.

The sample holds many counts of this clonotype. V is TRBV12-3 or TRBV12-4 and J is TRBJ1-3; D unresolved. V lost 6 bases and J lost 5, with 11 bases in between. This CDR3 region has 13 residues. CDR3 bases: TGTGCCAGCAGCCCAGCGGGGAGAAACACCATATATTTT. Encoded protein: CASSPAGRNTIYF.

A note on this clonotype: A much larger clone sits a single nucleotide away, making a read error possible. The chain combines TRBV10-3 with TRBJ1-2, with 9 bases matching TRBD1. The CDR3 spans 15 residues. Germline CDR1 is ENHRY and CDR2 is SYGVKD. With 2 bases clipped from V and 7 bases from J, the junction kept 8 bases outside the gene matches. The CDR3, as DNA: TGTGCCATCAGTGAGGACAGGGGGACTAGAACTGGCTACACCTTC. Protein: CAISEDRGTRTGYTF.

In this sample, this clonotype turned up many times. The DNA of the CDR3 is TGTGCCAGCAGTGAAGGGGACGCAAACAATGAGCAGTTCTTC. Amino acids: CASSEGDANNEQFF. The chain couples TRBV6-2 or TRBV6-3 to TRBJ2-1; D might be TRBD1 or TRBD2, each matching 5 bases. V shed 5 bases and J shed 5 bases, with 13 bases lying between them. Germline assignment: CDR1 MNHEY and CDR2 SVGEGT. The CDR3 length is 14 residues.

This clonotype was recorded at least ten times. The chain carries TRBV20-1 and TRBJ2-7, with D unclear. Germline CDR1 DFQATT, CDR2 SNEGSKA (reference sequence). This CDR3 region has 8 residues. Trimming stripped 6 bases from V and 3 bases from J, with 0 bases between. CDR3 region: CSAYEQYF. In DNA form, the CDR3 reads TGCAGTGCCTACGAGCAGTACTTC.

This clonotype showed up just a few times. This chain links TRBV15 with TRBJ1-5; D not certain. The CDR3 totals 12 residues. Looked up from germline, CDR1 is LNHNV and CDR2 is YYDKDF (reference sequence). Deletions cut 4 bases from V and 11 bases from J, with 12 bases between. The CDR3 reads CATSTEFRAQHF. DNA for the CDR3: TGTGCCACCAGCACGGAGTTTAGGGCCCAGCATTTT. The full variable domain, rest sourced from reference TRBV15 and TRBJ1-5, is DAMVIQNPRYQVTQFGKPVTLSCSQTLNHNVMYWYQQKSSQAPKLLFHYYDKDFNNEADTPDNFQSRRPNTSFCFLDIRSPGLGDTAMYLCATSTEFRAQHFGDGTRLSIL.

At least ten counts were recorded for this clonotype. V usage is TRBV27 and J usage is TRBJ1-5; D is ambiguous. Trimming took 6 bases from V and 5 from J, leaving 11 bases between them. Germline loops: CDR1 MNHEY, CDR2 SMNVEV (reference sequence). The CDR3 length is 13 residues. In DNA form, the CDR3 reads TGTGCCAGCAGGATGGACGGGTATCAGCCCCAGCATTTT. It yields the protein CASRMDGYQPQHF.

This clonotype was observed many times. The rearrangement links TRBV28 to TRBJ2-1; 11 bases are a match to TRBD2. The CDR3 is 15 residues long. Germline lookup yields CDR1 MDHEN and CDR2 SYDVKM. J was trimmed by 10 bases and V by 3 bases; bases with no gene match: 8. In DNA form, the CDR3 reads TGTGCCAGCAGTTTGGTGGTAGCGGGGGGGGGCGAGCAGTTCTTC. Translated: CASSLVVAGGGEQFF.

This clonotype was detected ten times or more. The chain is built from TRBV11-3 and TRBJ2-1; D not certain. The V end was cut by 4 bases, the J end by 4 bases, with 8 bases between. The CDR3 is made up of 13 amino acids. CDR1 is SGHNT, CDR2 YENEEA, per germline. This chain's CDR3 is CASSSTMYNEQFF. The CDR3 coding sequence is TGTGCCAGCAGCTCCACTATGTACAATGAGCAGTTCTTC.